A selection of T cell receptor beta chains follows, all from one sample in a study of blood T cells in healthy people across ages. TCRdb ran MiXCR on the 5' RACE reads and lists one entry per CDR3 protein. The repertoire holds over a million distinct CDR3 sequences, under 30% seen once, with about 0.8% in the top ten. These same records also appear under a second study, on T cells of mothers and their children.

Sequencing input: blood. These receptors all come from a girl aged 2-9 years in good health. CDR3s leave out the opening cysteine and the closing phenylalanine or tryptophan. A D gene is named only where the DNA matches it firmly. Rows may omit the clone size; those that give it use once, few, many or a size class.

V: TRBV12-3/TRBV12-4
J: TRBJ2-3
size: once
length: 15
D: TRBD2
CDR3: ASTLVPSGGIGDTQY

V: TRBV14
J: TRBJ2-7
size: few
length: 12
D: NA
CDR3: ASSQRPKPNEQY

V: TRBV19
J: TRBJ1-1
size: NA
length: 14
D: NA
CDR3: ASNPFSGRMNTEAF

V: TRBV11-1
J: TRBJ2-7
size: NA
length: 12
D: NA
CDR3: ASSQTGEDYEQY

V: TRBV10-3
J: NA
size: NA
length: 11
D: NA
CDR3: AISPGDSYEQY

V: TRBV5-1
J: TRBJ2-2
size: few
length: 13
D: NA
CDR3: ASSLDRLNTGELF

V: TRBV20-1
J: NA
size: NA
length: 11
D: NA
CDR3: SASGQNDNEQF

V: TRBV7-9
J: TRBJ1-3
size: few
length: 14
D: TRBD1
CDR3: ASSYPRQGAGNTIY

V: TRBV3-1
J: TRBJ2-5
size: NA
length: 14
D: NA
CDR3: ASSTLAGTLKETQY

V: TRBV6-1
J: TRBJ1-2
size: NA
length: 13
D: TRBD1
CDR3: ASSRDRGRNYGYT